Listed here are 18 T cell receptor beta chains from one sample, sequenced in a study of T cells in Graves' hyperthyroidism and ophthalmopathy. Amplification of TCR beta CDR3 regions was performed using RNA transcripts as template. The study used the HTBI primer set for a first-round RT-PCR of the TCR CDR3. TCRdb ran MiXCR on the multiplex PCR reads and lists one entry per CDR3 protein. This sample yields under 350,000 distinct CDR3 sequences, of which over 20% are seen a single time; about 50% belongs to the top ten. The sequenced sample consisted of blood. The receptors originated from a woman aged 45 to 65 with Graves' hyperthyroidism.

This clonotype came up many times. The rearrangement uses TRBV5-1 and TRBJ2-1; tentatively, D is TRBD2 (6 bases). CDR3 size: 15 residues. Between the trimmed V and J ends, which lost 6 bases and 7 bases, there was a span of 20 bases. Germline CDR1 is SGHRS and CDR2 is YFSETQ. CDR3 loop: CASTPEGRTGNEQFF. In nucleotides, the CDR3 is TGCGCCAGCACCCCTGAAGGGAGGACCGGGAATGAGCAGTTCTTC.

Many counts were recorded for this clonotype. This sequence joins TRBV6-1 and TRBJ1-2; 8 nucleotides match TRBD1. Germline V gives CDR1 MNHNS, CDR2 SASEGT. The ends lost 5 bases at V and 6 bases at J; junction bases unmatched: 2. The CDR3 length is 12 residues. The CDR3 region is CASSYRGDGYTF. CDR3 in DNA: TGTGCCAGCAGTTACAGGGGGGATGGCTACACCTTC.

This clonotype was counted only a few times. One base away lies a much larger clone, so this may be a sequencing read error. The rearrangement joins TRBV4-1 to TRBJ1-1; D gene unclear. The CDR3 covers 14 residues. Germline loops: CDR1 MGHRA, CDR2 YSYEKL. Written as DNA, the CDR3 is TGCGCCAGCAGCCAAGTCCAACAGAACACTAAAGCTTTCTTT. Translation gives CASSQVQQNTKAFF.

The rearrangement uses TRBV15 and TRBJ1-1; perhaps TRBD1 as D (5 bases). The CDR3 is made up of 15 amino acids. Between the trimmed V and J ends, which lost 5 bases and 0 bases, there was a span of 13 bases. The germline CDR1 and CDR2 sequences are LNHNV and YYDKDF (reference sequence). CDR3 residues: CATSGGTGMNTEAFF. The DNA of the CDR3 is TGTGCCACCAGCGGTGGGACTGGGATGAACACTGAAGCTTTCTTT.

For this clonotype: A much larger clone lies a single base off, so this may be a read error. This rearrangement joins TRBV27 to TRBJ1-4, with D unresolved. V gave up 5 bases and J gave up 3 bases, with 10 bases separating them. Germline V lookup: CDR1 MNHEY, CDR2 SMNVEV (reference sequence). This CDR3 has 14 residues. The CDR3 DNA reads TGTGCCAGCAGTCTACATATGGCTAATGAAAAACTGTTTTTT. Translation gives CASSLHMANEKLFF.

This clonotype was seen repeatedly, ten times or more. The chain couples TRBV7-9 to TRBJ1-4; the D gene is possibly TRBD1 (6 bases). This CDR3 has 18 amino acids. V was clipped by 5 bases and J by 5 bases, with 24 bases between them. CDR1 and CDR2 (germline): SEHNR, FQNEAQ (reference sequence). The CDR3 sequence: CASSPTKLPGVTNEKLFF. CDR3 bases: TGTGCCAGCAGCCCGACAAAACTCCCAGGGGTCACCAATGAAAAACTGTTTTTT.

The gene calls are TRBV2 and TRBJ2-7, with TRBD1 matching over 7 bases. The CDR3 runs 13 residues. CDR1 SNHLY and CDR2 FYNNEI come from the germline V gene. J was trimmed by 5 bases and V by 6 bases; bases with no gene match: 7. The chain's CDR3 is CASRYRGENEQYF. CDR3 DNA sequence: TGTGCCAGCAGGTACAGGGGAGAAAACGAGCAGTACTTC.

The chain combines TRBV11-3 with TRBJ2-1, with TRBD2 as a possible D gene (6 bases). With 5 bases removed from V and 5 bases from J, the gap between germline ends came to 13 bases. Germline lookup yields CDR1 SGHNT and CDR2 YENEEA. CDR3 length: 14 amino acids. The CDR3 bases are TGTGCCAGCAGCGTTTCGCGCGGGAACAATGAGCAGTTCTTC. Translated, it gives CASSVSRGNNEQFF.

This clonotype has a count of ten or more. The chain is built from TRBV9 and TRBJ2-1; 9 bases are a match to TRBD1. This CDR3 is built from 17 residues. In germline, CDR1 is SGDLS, CDR2 YYNGEE. V gave up 3 bases and J gave up 0 bases; unmatched junction bases: 7. The CDR3 spells CASSATGGVSSYNEQFF. CDR3 DNA sequence: TGTGCCAGCAGCGCCACAGGGGGCGTTAGCTCCTACAATGAGCAGTTCTTC.

This clonotype was seen a handful of times. V gene TRBV28 combines with J gene TRBJ1-5, with D unresolved. The CDR3 totals 16 residues. Germline V CDR1 and CDR2: MDHEN, SYDVKM. V was trimmed by 5 bases and J by 3 bases, leaving 17 bases between them. The CDR3 coding sequence is TGTGCCAGCAGTAAAGGCGGCCCCCGGAACAATCAGCCCCAGCATTTT. This gives the protein CASSKGGPRNNQPQHF.

This clonotype has a count of ten or more. The gene calls are TRBV10-3 and TRBJ2-1; D might be TRBD2 (6 bases). The germline V and J ends were trimmed by 5 bases and 5 bases, with 13 bases remaining between them. Germline CDR1 reads ENHRY; CDR2 reads SYGVKD. The CDR3 runs to 14 residues. CDR3 nucleotides: TGTGCCATCAGTACCGGGACTTCCCACAATGAGCAGTTCTTC. Its translation is CAISTGTSHNEQFF.

This clonotype was detected a few times. The V call is TRBV5-1, the J call TRBJ2-1, with 13 bases lining up with TRBD2. Germline V gene lookup returns CDR1 SGHRS and CDR2 YFSETQ. V lost 4 bases, J lost 8 bases, and 9 bases stayed unmatched. The CDR3 is 16 amino acids. DNA of the CDR3: TGCGCCAGCAGCGCTGGACTAGCGGGAGCAGTCGATGAGCAGTTCTTC. This sequence encodes CASSAGLAGAVDEQFF.

This clonotype was observed many times. V is TRBV20-1 and J is TRBJ2-2; no reliable D call. The V end was cut by 1 base, the J end by 4 bases, with 7 bases between. CDR1 and CDR2 from the germline V gene are DFQATT and SNEGSKA (reference sequence). The CDR3 spans 13 residues. The CDR3 bases are TGCAGTGCTAGAGGGGATAGCACCGGGGAGCTGTTTTTT. Encoded protein: CSARGDSTGELFF.

This clonotype has at least ten counts. The rearrangement joins TRBV20-1 to TRBJ2-1, with TRBD2 identical over 7 bases. J was trimmed by 2 bases and V by 6 bases; bases with no gene match: 16. Germline V gene sequence: CDR1 DFQATT, CDR2 SNEGSKA (reference sequence). This CDR3 spans 17 amino acids. CDR3 in amino acids: CSAIEGREHETYNEQFF. CDR3 coding DNA: TGCAGTGCGATCGAAGGGCGGGAGCACGAAACCTACAATGAGCAGTTCTTC.

This clonotype was observed at least ten times. The chain uses TRBV6-1 and TRBJ1-2; a weak D match, TRBD1 (5 bases). The CDR3 has 13 residues. V was shortened by 6 bases and J by 8 bases, with 16 bases between the two germline ends. Germline loops: CDR1 MNHNS, CDR2 SASEGT. The CDR3 region is CASSQGPREGYTF. The CDR3 DNA reads as TGTGCCAGCAGCCAGGGACCTCGTGAAGGCTACACCTTC.

This clonotype was seen at least ten times. The chain is built from TRBV29-1 and TRBJ1-1; tentatively, D is TRBD1 (5 bases). The CDR3 is 15 residues long. CDR1 and CDR2 from the germline V gene are SQVTM and ANQGSEA. V lost 7 bases, J lost 0 bases, and 18 bases lay in between. CDR3 amino acids: CSAGGFGRMNTEAFF. The CDR3 nucleotides are TGCAGCGCCGGGGGTTTCGGGCGCATGAACACTGAAGCTTTCTTT.

This clonotype was detected a few times. The V and J genes are TRBV7-2 and TRBJ2-1; TRBD2 aligns across 7 bases. With V trimmed by 5 bases and J by 4 bases, 5 bases remained unmatched. The germline V gene encodes CDR1 SGHTA and CDR2 FQGNSA. CDR3 length: 14 amino acids. The CDR3 nucleotides are TGTGCCAGCAGCAAATCTAGCGGTTACAATGAGCAGTTCTTC. Protein sequence: CASSKSSGYNEQFF.

The V gene is TRBV28, the J gene TRBJ2-5; D is unresolved. The CDR3 has 13 amino acids. Germline CDR1 reads MDHEN; CDR2 reads SYDVKM. Between the trimmed V and J ends, which lost 1 base and 4 bases, there was a span of 7 bases. CDR3 loop: CASSLYAPETQYF. CDR3 nucleotides: TGTGCCAGCAGTTTATACGCCCCAGAGACCCAGTACTTC.